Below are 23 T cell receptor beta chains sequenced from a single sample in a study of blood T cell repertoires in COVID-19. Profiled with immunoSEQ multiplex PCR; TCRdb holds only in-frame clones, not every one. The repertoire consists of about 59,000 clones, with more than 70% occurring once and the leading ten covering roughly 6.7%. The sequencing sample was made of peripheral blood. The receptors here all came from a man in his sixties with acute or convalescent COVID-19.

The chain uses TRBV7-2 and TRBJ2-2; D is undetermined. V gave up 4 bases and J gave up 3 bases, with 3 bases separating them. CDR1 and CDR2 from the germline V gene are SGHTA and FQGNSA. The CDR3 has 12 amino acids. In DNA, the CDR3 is TGTGCCAGCAGCTCGTACACCGGGGAGCTGTTTTTT. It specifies CASSSYTGELFF.

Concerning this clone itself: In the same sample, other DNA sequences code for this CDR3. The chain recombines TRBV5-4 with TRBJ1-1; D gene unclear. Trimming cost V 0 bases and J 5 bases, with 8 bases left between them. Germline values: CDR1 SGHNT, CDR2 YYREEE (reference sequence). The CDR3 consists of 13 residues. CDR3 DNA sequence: TGTGCCAGCAGCTTGGACAGAGGGACTGAAGCTTTCTTT. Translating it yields CASSLDRGTEAFF.

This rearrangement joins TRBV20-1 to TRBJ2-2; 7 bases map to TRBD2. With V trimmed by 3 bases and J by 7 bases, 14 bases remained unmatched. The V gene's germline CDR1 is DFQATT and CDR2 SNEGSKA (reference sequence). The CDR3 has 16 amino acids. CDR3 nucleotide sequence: TGCAGTGCTAGTGTGAGGACTAGGAAGAGGAGCGGGGAGCTGTTTTTT. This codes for CSASVRTRKRSGELFF.

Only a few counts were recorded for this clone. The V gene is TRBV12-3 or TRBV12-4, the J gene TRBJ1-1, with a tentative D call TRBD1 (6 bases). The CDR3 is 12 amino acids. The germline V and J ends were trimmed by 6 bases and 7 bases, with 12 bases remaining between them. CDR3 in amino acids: CASSRYRDEAFF. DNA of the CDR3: TGTGCCAGCAGCCGCTACAGGGATGAAGCTTTCTTT.

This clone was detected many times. In DNA, the CDR3 is TGCAGCGTAGGGGATCACGAGCAGTACTTC. Translated, it gives CSVGDHEQYF. This chain uses TRBV29-1 with TRBJ2-7, with D perhaps matching TRBD1 (5 bases). This CDR3 spans 10 amino acids. The V gene's germline CDR1 is SQVTM and CDR2 ANQGSEA. V shed 6 bases and J shed 5 bases, with 8 bases lying between them.

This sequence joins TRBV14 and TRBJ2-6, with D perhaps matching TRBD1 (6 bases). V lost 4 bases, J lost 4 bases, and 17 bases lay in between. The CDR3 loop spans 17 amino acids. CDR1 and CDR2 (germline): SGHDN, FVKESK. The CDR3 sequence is CASSRRPGEAGANVLTF. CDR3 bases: TGTGCCAGCAGCCGGCGCCCAGGGGAAGCCGGGGCCAACGTCCTGACTTTC.

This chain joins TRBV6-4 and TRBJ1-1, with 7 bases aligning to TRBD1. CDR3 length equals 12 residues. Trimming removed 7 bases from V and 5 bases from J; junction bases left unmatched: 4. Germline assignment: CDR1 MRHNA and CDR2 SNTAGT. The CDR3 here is CASKGAETEAFF. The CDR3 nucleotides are TGTGCCAGCAAGGGGGCAGAAACTGAAGCTTTCTTT.

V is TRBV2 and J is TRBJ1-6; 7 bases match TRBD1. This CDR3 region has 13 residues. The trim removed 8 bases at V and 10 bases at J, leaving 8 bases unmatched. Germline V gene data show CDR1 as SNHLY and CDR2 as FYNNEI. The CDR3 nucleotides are TGTGCCAGCCGTTACCAGGGGGACTCACCCCTCCACTTT. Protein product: CASRYQGDSPLHF.

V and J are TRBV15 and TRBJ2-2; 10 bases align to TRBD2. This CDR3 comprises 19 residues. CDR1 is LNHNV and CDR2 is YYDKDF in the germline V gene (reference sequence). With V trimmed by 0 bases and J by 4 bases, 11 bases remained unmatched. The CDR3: CATSRDSLAGAASTGELFF. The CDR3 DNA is TGTGCCACCAGCAGAGATTCTCTAGCGGGGGCCGCGAGCACCGGGGAGCTGTTTTTT.

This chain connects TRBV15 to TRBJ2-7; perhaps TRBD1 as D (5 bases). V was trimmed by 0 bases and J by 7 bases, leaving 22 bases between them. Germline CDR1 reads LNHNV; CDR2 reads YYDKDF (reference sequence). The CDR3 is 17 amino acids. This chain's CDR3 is CATSRDRMGQYTREQYF. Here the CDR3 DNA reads TGTGCCACCAGCAGAGATCGAATGGGGCAGTATACGAGGGAGCAGTACTTC.

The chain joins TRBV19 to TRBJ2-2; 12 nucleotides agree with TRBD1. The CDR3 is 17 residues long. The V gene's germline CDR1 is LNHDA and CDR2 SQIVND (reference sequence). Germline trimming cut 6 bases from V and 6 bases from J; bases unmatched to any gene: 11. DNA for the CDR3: TGTGCCAGTAGGGGGCTCGGGACAGGGGGCGCCCCCGGGGAGCTGTTTTTT. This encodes CASRGLGTGGAPGELFF.

In DNA, the CDR3 is TGCGCCAGCAGCGAAGGTCAGGGGGCTGGAGGCTACACCTTC. Translation: CASSEGQGAGGYTF. The V and J genes are TRBV10-1 and TRBJ1-2; 8 bases align to TRBD1. V lost 6 bases and J lost 8; bases outside the gene matches: 11. The CDR3 is 14 residues long. The germline gives CDR1 WNHNN, CDR2 SYGVQD (reference sequence).

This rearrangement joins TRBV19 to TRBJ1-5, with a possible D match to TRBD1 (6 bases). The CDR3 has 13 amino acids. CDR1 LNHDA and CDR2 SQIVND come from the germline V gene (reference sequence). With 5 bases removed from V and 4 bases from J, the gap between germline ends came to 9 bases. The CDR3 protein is CASSLGQNQPQHF. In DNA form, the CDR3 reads TGTGCCAGTAGTCTAGGACAGAATCAGCCCCAGCATTTT.

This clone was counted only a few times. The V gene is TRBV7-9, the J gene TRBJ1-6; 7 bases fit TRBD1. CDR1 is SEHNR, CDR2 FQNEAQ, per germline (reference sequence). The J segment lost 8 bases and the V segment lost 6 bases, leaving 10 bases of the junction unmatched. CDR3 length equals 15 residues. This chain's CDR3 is CASRTLQGLDSPLHF. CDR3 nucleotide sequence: TGTGCCAGCAGAACCTTACAGGGGCTCGATTCACCCCTCCACTTT.

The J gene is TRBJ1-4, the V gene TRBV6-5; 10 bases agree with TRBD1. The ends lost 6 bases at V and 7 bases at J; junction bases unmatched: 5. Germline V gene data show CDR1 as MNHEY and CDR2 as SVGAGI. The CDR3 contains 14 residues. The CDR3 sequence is CASRGTGVREKLFF. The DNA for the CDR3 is TGTGCCAGCAGGGGGACAGGGGTGCGTGAAAAACTGTTTTTT.

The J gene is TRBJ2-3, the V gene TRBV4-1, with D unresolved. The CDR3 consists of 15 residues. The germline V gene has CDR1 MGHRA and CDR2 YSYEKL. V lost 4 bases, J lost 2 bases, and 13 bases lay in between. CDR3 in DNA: TGCGCCAGCAGCCCCGGTACTATTATCACAGATACGCAGTATTTT. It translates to CASSPGTIITDTQYF.

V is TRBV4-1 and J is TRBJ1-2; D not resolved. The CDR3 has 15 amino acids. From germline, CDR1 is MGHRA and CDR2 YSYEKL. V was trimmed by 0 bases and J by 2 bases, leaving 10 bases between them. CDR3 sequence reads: CASSQDPPGNYGYTF. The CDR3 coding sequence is TGCGCCAGCAGCCAAGATCCCCCGGGAAACTATGGCTACACCTTC.

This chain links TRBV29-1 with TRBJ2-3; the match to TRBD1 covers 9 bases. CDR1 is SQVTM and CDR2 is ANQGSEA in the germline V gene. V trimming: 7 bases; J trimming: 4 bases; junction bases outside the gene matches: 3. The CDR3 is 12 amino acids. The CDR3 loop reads CSATGGPDTQYF. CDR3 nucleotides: TGCAGCGCCACAGGGGGCCCAGATACGCAGTATTTT.

The CDR3 nucleotides are TGTGCCAGCAGGACAGGACAGCTCTATGGCTACACCTTC. This sequence encodes CASRTGQLYGYTF. V and J are TRBV5-6 and TRBJ1-2; TRBD1 might be the D (6 bases). Germline CDR1 reads SGHDT; CDR2 reads YYEEEE. There are 13 residues in the CDR3. The ends were cut back, 5 bases at V and 4 bases at J, with 12 bases in the middle.

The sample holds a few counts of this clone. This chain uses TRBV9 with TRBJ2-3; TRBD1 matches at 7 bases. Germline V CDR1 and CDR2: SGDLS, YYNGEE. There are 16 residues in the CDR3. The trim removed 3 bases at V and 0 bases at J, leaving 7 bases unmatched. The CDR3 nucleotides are TGTGCCAGCAGCGCCTTGGGACAGACTAGCACAGATACGCAGTATTTT. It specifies CASSALGQTSTDTQYF.

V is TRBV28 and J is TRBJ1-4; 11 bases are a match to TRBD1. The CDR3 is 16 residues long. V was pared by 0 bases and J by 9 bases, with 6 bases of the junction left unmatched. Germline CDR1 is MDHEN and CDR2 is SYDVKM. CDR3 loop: CASSLWGTGGFQKLFF. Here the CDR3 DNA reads TGTGCCAGCAGTTTATGGGGGACAGGGGGGTTTCAAAAACTGTTTTTT.

The chain's CDR3 is CASSLDRRAISGNTIYF. CDR3 in DNA: TGTGCCAGCAGCTTAGATCGCAGGGCTATCTCTGGAAACACCATATATTTT. The V and J genes are TRBV7-2 and TRBJ1-3; D perhaps matches TRBD1 (5 bases). This CDR3 is 17 amino acids long. Between the trimmed V and J ends, which lost 1 base and 0 bases, there was a span of 13 bases. From germline, CDR1 is SGHTA and CDR2 FQGNSA.

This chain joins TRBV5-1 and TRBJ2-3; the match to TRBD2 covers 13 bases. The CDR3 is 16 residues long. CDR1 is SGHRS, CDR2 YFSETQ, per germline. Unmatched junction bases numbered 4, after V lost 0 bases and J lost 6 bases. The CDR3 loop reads CASSLELAGGLDTQYF. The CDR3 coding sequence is TGCGCCAGCAGCTTGGAACTAGCGGGGGGGCTCGATACGCAGTATTTT.